The next 10 T cell receptor beta chains were all read from a single sample in a study of shared clonotypes between healthy human individuals. Measured with immunoSEQ multiplex PCR; TCRdb has only the in-frame clones, and not every one. The profile shows millions of clones, around nine tenths of them singletons. Sequencing was carried out using naive CD4+ T cells sorted from blood. Stated subset: CD45RA+ positively selected. Source of these receptors: a man aged 18 to 35 in good health.

This chain joins TRBV7-9 and TRBJ2-7; the match to TRBD1 covers 7 bases. Germline V gene lookup returns CDR1 SEHNR and CDR2 FQNEAQ (reference sequence). This CDR3 region has 14 residues. Trimming at V came to 3 bases and at J to 0 bases, leaving 2 bases not matched to a gene. The CDR3 coding sequence is TGTGCCAGCAGCTTTGGGACAGTCTCCTACGAGCAGTACTTC. It yields the protein CASSFGTVSYEQYF.

A word on this clone: Other DNA sequences in this sample translate to the same CDR3. The chain's CDR3 is CAWSSQETQYF. CDR3 DNA: TGTGCCTGGAGTTCGCAGGAGACCCAGTACTTC. This chain uses TRBV30 with TRBJ2-5, with D unclear. The CDR3 has 11 amino acids. CDR1 GTSNPN and CDR2 SVGIG come from the germline V gene (reference sequence). The germline V and J ends were trimmed by 2 bases and 5 bases, with 6 bases remaining between them.

The V gene is TRBV28, the J gene TRBJ1-4, with TRBD1 identical over 9 bases. After removal of 5 bases from V and 6 bases from J, the junction contained 4 bases not matched to a gene. This CDR3 is built from 14 residues. Germline V gene sequence: CDR1 MDHEN, CDR2 SYDVKM. The CDR3 is CASSTDRGDEKLFF. CDR3 DNA sequence: TGTGCCAGCAGTACCGACAGGGGGGATGAAAAACTGTTTTTT.

This chain joins TRBV19 and TRBJ2-7; no definite D call. Trimming pared 4 bases from V and 1 base from J, leaving 17 bases between. CDR3 length: 16 residues. Germline values: CDR1 LNHDA, CDR2 SQIVND (reference sequence). The DNA for the CDR3 is TGTGCCAGTAGTAGAGCCGCATCGCCCAATTCCTACGAGCAGTACTTC. Translated: CASSRAASPNSYEQYF.

This clone was seen more than once but under ten times. Other nucleotide sequences in the sample specify the same CDR3. The genes are TRBV18 and TRBJ1-1; D is ambiguous. Between the trimmed V and J ends, which lost 1 base and 0 bases, there was a span of 6 bases. Germline CDR1 is KGHSH and CDR2 is LQKENI. The CDR3 is 14 amino acids. The DNA of the CDR3 is TGTGCCAGCTCACCACAGGGATTGAACACTGAAGCTTTCTTT. Residues: CASSPQGLNTEAFF.

This chain links TRBV10-3 with TRBJ2-7; TRBD1 aligns across 11 bases. This CDR3 has 15 amino acids. Germline assignment: CDR1 ENHRY and CDR2 SYGVKD. V dropped 3 bases and J dropped 2; count of bases not matched to a gene: 3. In nucleotides, the CDR3 is TGTGCCATCAGTGACGGACAGGGGGCAACCTACGAGCAGTACTTC. Protein: CAISDGQGATYEQYF.

Here the CDR3 DNA reads TGTGCCAGCAACCCTTGGGTTTCGGTGGATGTCAAAAACATTCAGTACTTC. This encodes CASNPWVSVDVKNIQYF. The rearrangement links TRBV5-5 to TRBJ2-4, with D hard to call. This CDR3 contains 17 residues. Germline V lookup: CDR1 SGHKS, CDR2 YYEKEE (reference sequence). Deletions cut 6 bases from V and 3 bases from J, with 22 bases between. The complete variable domain, with remaining parts taken from reference TRBV5-5 and TRBJ2-4, reads DAGVTQSPTHLIKTRGQQVTLRCSPISGHKSVSWYQQVLGQGPQFIFQYYEKEERGRGNFPDRFSARQFPNYSSELNVNALLLGDSALYLCASNPWVSVDVKNIQYFGAGTRLSVL.

The chain joins TRBV30 to TRBJ2-3, with D unresolved. Germline-derived CDR1 and CDR2 are GTSNPN and SVGIG (reference sequence). The CDR3 has 13 residues. V dropped 8 bases and J dropped 1 base, with 13 bases sitting between them. The CDR3: CAASQAGTDTQYF. For the CDR3, the DNA is TGTGCCGCCTCGCAGGCGGGCACAGATACGCAGTATTTT.

The chain uses TRBV19 and TRBJ2-1; no clear D. The CDR3 length is 12 residues. CDR1 is LNHDA and CDR2 is SQIVND in the germline V gene (reference sequence). V lost 5 bases and J 5 bases, leaving 7 bases between the germline ends. As DNA, the CDR3 is TGTGCCAGTAGTGTCTGGAACAATGAGCAGTTCTTC. Translating it yields CASSVWNNEQFF. Full variable domain (missing parts from reference TRBV19 and TRBJ2-1): DGGITQSPKYLFRKEGQNVTLSCEQNLNHDAMYWYRQDPGQGLRLIYYSQIVNDFQKGDIAEGYSVSREKKESFPLTVTSAQKNPTAFYLCASSVWNNEQFFGPGTRLTVL.

With regard to this clone: This specimen includes other DNA sequences encoding the same CDR3. V and J are TRBV9 and TRBJ2-3, with TRBD2 as a possible D gene (5 bases). V shed 7 bases and J shed 0 bases, with 9 bases lying between them. This CDR3 has 13 amino acids. CDR1 and CDR2 from the germline V gene are SGDLS and YYNGEE. CDR3 coding DNA: TGTGCCAGCCGGGGATCTAGCACAGATACGCAGTATTTT. Amino acids: CASRGSSTDTQYF.